This T cell receptor (beta chain) was captured in a study of blood T cell repertoires in COVID-19. Whole-study context: COVID-19 samples collected from the United States, Italy and Spain covered acute and convalescent phases. In each case, the material was cDNA or gDNA derived from T cells, B-cell-depleted T cells, or PBMCs.

The V and J ends lost 4 bases and 9 bases respectively, with 16 bases between them. Germline V gene data show CDR1 as LGHDT and CDR2 as YNNKEL (reference sequence). The CDR3 is made up of 13 amino acids. How the authors handled the data: It was from reference gene primer amplification that nucleated cell counts were estimated. TCRdb keeps only in-frame clones here, not all; method: immunoSEQ multiplex PCR. For V, J and clone size, that table is used; D and trimming come from the DNA. Seen here are some 260,000 clones, around three quarters observed once, and the top ten hold 2.5% to 4%. This chain links TRBV3-1 (or the pseudogene TRBV3-2) with TRBJ2-7, with a tentative D call TRBD2 (7 bases). Sequences were obtained from peripheral blood. This clonotype was obtained from a woman older than 75 with acute or convalescent COVID-19. The DNA for the CDR3 is TGTGCCAGCAGCCCACGAGGGGGGGGCGGGCAGTACTTC. It codes for CASSPRGGGGQYF.